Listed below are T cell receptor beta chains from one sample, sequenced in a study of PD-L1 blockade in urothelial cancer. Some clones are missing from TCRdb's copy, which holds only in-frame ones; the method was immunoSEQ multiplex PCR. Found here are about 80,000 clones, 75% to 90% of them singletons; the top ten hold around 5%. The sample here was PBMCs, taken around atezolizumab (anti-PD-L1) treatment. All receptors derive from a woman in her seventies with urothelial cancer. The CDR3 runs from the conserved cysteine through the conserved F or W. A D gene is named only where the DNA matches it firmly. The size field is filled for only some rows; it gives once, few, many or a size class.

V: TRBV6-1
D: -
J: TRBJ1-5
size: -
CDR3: CASSPGPWEAQHF
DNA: TGTGCCAGCAGTCCGGGGCCTTGGGAGGCCCAGCATTTT

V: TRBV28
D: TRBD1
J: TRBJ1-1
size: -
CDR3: CASSLFDRVNTEAFF
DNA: TGTGCCAGCAGTTTATTCGACAGGGTGAACACTGAAGCTTTCTTT

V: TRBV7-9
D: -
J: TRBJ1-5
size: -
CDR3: CASSLGAGEWYSNQPQHF
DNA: TGTGCCAGCAGCTTAGGGGCAGGGGAGTGGTATAGCAATCAGCCCCAGCATTTT

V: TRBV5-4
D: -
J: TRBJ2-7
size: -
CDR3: CASSFESNEQYF
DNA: TGTGCCAGCAGCTTCGAGTCTAACGAGCAGTACTTC

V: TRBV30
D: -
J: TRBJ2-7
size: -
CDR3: CAWSRDIHYEQYF
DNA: TGTGCCTGGAGTAGGGACATTCACTACGAGCAGTACTTC

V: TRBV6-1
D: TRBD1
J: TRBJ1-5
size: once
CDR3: CASSTTGADYQPQHF
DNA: TGTGCCAGCAGTACAACAGGGGCGGACTACCAGCCCCAGCATTTT

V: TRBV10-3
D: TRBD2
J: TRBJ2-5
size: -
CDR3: CAISPTSGRGETQYF
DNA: TGTGCCATCAGTCCGACTAGCGGGAGAGGTGAGACCCAGTACTTC

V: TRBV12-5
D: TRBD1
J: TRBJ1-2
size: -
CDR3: CASGFGGSGTGLNGYTF
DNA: TGTGCTAGTGGTTTTGGTGGCTCTGGGACAGGGTTGAATGGCTACACCTTC

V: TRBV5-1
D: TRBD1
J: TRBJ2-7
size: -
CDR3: CASSLGGTGQGEQYF
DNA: TGCGCCAGCAGCTTGGGCGGGACAGGGCAAGGTGAGCAGTACTTC

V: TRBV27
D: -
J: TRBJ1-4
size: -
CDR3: CASTSLNRWNEKLFF
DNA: TGTGCCAGCACATCACTTAACAGGTGGAATGAAAAACTGTTTTTT

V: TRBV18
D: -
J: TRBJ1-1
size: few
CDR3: CATSPLSIGGSNTEAFF
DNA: TGTGCCACCTCACCACTCAGTATAGGCGGATCGAACACTGAAGCTTTCTTT

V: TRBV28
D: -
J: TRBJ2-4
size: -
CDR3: CASSSPRGELAKNIQYF
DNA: TGTGCCAGCAGTTCCCCCAGGGGCGAACTAGCCAAAAACATTCAGTACTTC

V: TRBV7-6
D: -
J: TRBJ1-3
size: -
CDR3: CASSPSNAGNTIYF
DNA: TGTGCCAGCAGCCCGAGTAACGCTGGAAACACCATATATTTT

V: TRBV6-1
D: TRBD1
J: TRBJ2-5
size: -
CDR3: CASRAGGVETQYF
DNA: TGTGCCAGCAGGGCAGGGGGTGTTGAGACCCAGTACTTC

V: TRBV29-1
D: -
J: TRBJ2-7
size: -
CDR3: CSGRGGQYEQYF
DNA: TGCAGCGGCAGAGGGGGTCAGTACGAGCAGTACTTC

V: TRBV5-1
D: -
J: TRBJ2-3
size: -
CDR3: CASSLYFSTDTQYF
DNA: TGCGCCAGCAGCCTGTACTTTAGCACAGATACGCAGTATTTT

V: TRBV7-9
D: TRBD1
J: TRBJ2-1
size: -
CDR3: CASSPATGTGAYNEQFF
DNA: TGTGCCAGCAGCCCGGCTACGGGGACAGGGGCCTACAATGAGCAGTTCTTC

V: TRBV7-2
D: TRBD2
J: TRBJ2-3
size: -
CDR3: CASSRLAGRSDTQYF
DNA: TGTGCCAGCAGCCGACTAGCGGGGCGATCAGATACGCAGTATTTT

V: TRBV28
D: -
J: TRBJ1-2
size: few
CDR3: CASSLLGSGYTF
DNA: TGTGCCAGCAGTTTACTTGGGAGCGGCTACACCTTC

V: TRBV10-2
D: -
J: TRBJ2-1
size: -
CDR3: CASSEADLTYNEQFF
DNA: TGCGCCAGCAGTGAGGCGGACTTGACCTACAATGAGCAGTTCTTC

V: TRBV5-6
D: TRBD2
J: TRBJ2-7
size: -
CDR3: CASQRYGSGSYEQYF
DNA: TGTGCCAGCCAAAGGTACGGTAGCGGGTCCTACGAGCAGTACTTC

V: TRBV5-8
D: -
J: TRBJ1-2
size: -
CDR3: CASSRLLQMTGYTF
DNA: TGTGCCAGCAGCAGACTACTTCAGATGACGGGCTACACCTTC

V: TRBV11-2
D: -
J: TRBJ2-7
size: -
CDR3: CASSFTGLTYEQYF
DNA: TGTGCCAGCAGCTTTACAGGACTAACCTACGAGCAGTACTTC

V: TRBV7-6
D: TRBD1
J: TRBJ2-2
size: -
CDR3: CASSDSTGGQTGELFF
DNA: TGTGCCAGCAGCGACTCGACAGGGGGTCAGACCGGGGAGCTGTTTTTT

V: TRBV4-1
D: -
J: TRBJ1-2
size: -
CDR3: CASSQDPGGNYGYTF
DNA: TGCGCCAGCAGCCAAGATCCGGGGGGGAACTATGGCTACACCTTC

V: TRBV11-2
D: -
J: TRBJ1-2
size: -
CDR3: CASSLASRGRGYTF
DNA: TGTGCCAGCAGCTTAGCCAGCAGGGGCCGTGGCTACACCTTC

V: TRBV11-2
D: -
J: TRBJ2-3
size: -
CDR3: CASSLFWDTLTDTQYF
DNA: TGTGCCAGCAGTCTATTTTGGGACACCCTCACAGATACGCAGTATTTT

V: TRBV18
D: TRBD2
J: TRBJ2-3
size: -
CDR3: CASSPGLAGVTDTQYF
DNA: TGTGCCAGCTCACCGGGACTAGCGGGGGTCACAGATACGCAGTATTTT